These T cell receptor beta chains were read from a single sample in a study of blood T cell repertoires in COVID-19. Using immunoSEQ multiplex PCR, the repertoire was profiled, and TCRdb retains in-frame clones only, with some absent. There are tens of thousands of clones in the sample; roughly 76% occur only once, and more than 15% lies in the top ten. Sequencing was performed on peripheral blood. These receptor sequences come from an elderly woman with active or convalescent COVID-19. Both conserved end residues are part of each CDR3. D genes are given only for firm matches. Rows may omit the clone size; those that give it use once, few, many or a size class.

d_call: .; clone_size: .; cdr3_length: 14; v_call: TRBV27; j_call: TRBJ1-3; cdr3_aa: CASSLSRAGNTIYF; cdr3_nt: TGTGCCAGCAGTTTAAGCAGGGCTGGAAACACCATATATTTT
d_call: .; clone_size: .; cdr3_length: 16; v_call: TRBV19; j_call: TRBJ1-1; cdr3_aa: CASSILVRPEGTEAFF; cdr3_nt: TGTGCCAGTAGTATATTGGTCAGGCCGGAGGGCACTGAAGCTTTCTTT
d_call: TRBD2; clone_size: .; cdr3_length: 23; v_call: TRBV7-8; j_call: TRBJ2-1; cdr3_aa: CASSLGYPPSGSPFRPTYNEQFF; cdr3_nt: TGTGCCAGCAGCCTCGGGTACCCCCCTAGCGGGAGCCCTTTCCGACCCACCTACAATGAGCAGTTCTTC
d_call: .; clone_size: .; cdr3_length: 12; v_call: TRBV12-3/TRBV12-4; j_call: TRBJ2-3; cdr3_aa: CASSWERATQYF; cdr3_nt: TGTGCCAGCAGTTGGGAGCGGGCCACGCAGTATTTT
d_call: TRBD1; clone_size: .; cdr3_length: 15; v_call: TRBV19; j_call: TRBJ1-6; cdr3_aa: CASSIGTGNGSPLHF; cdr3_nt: TGTGCCAGTAGTATTGGGACAGGGAACGGATCACCCCTCCACTTT
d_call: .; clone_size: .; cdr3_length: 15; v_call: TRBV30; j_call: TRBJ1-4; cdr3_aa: CAWSGWGQKAEKLFF; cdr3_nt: TGTGCCTGGAGTGGGTGGGGGCAAAAGGCTGAAAAACTGTTTTTT
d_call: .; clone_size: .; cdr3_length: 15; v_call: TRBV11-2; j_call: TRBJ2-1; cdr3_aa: CASSLQGGSYNEQFF; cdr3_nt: TGTGCCAGCAGCTTACAGGGGGGCTCCTACAATGAGCAGTTCTTC
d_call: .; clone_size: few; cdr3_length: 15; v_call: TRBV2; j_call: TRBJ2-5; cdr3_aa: CASSAGSLERETQYF; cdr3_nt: TGTGCCAGCAGTGCGGGTAGCCTAGAACGAGAGACCCAGTACTTC
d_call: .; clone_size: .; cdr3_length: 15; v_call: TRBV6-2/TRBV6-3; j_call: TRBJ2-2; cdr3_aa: CASSYSTVFTGELFF; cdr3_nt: TGTGCCAGCAGTTACTCCACAGTGTTCACCGGGGAGCTGTTTTTT
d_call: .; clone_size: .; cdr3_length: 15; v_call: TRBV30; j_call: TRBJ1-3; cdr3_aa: CAWSSGASSGNTIYF; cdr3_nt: TGTGCCTGGAGTAGCGGAGCAAGCTCTGGAAACACCATATATTTT
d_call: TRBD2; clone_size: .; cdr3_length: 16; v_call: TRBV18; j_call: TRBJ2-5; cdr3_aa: CASSPGSSGRSETQYF; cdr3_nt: TGTGCCAGCTCACCTGGTAGTAGCGGGAGGTCGGAGACCCAGTACTTC
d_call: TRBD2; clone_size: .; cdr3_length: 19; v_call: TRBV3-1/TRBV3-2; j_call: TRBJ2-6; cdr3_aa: CASSQVFLRGASGANVLTF; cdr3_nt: TGTGCCAGCAGCCAAGTTTTCTTGCGGGGGGCATCTGGGGCCAACGTCCTGACTTTC
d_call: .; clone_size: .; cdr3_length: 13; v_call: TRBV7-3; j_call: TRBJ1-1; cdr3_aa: CASSLLAGTEAFF; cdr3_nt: TGTGCCAGCAGCTTATTGGCAGGCACTGAAGCTTTCTTT
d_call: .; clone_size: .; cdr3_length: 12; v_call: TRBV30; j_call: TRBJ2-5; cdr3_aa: CAWARRVETQYF; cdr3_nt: TGTGCCTGGGCACGCAGGGTGGAGACCCAGTACTTC
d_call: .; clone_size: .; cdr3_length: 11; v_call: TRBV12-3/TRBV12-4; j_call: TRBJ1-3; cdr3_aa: CASRILNTIYF; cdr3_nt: TGTGCCAGCAGGATACTAAACACCATATATTTT
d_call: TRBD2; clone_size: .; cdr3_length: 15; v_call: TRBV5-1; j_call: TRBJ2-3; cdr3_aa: CASSLRGLYTDTQYF; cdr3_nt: TGCGCCAGCAGCTTGAGGGGACTATACACAGATACGCAGTATTTT
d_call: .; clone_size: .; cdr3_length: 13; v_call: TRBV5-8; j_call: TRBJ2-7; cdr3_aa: CASSRTQGYEQYF; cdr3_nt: TGTGCCAGCAGCCGAACGCAGGGCTACGAGCAGTACTTC
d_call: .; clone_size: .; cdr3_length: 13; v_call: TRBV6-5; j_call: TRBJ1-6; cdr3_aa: CASLEGYNSPLHF; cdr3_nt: TGTGCCAGCCTTGAGGGCTATAATTCACCCCTCCACTTT
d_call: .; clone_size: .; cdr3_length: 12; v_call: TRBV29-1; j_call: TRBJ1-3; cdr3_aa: CSGGSSGNTIYF; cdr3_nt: TGCAGCGGAGGGAGTTCTGGAAACACCATATATTTT
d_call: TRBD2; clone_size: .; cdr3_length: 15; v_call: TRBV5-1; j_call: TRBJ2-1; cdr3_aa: CASSWSGRKYNEQFF; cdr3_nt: TGCGCCAGCAGCTGGAGCGGGAGGAAGTACAATGAGCAGTTCTTC
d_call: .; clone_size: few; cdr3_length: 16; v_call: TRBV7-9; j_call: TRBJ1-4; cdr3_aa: CASSLGPGGTNEKLFF; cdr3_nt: TGTGCCAGCAGCTTAGGTCCCGGGGGAACTAATGAAAAACTGTTTTTT
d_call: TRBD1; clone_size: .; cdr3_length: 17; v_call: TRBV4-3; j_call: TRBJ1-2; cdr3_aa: CASSQERNHGTGYGYTF; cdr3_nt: TGCGCCAGCAGCCAAGAGAGAAACCACGGGACAGGTTATGGCTACACCTTC
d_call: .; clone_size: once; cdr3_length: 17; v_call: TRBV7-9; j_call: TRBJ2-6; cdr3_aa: CASSLQGKISGANVLTF; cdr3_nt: TGTGCCAGCAGCTTACAGGGGAAAATTTCTGGGGCCAACGTCCTGACTTTC
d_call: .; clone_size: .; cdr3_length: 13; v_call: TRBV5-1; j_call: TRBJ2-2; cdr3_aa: CASSSIPTGELFF; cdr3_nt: TGCGCCAGCAGCTCAATTCCCACCGGGGAGCTGTTTTTT
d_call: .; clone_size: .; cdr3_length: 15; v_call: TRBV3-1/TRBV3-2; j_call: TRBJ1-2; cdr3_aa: CASSQPWEPHYGYTF; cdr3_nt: TGTGCCAGCAGCCAACCATGGGAGCCCCACTATGGCTACACCTTC
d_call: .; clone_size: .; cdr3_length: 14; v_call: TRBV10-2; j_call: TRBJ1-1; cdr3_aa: CASSEQQMNTEAFF; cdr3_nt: TGCGCCAGCAGTGAGCAACAGATGAACACTGAAGCTTTCTTT
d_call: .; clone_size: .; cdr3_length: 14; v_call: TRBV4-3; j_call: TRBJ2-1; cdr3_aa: CASSQDSQGYEQFF; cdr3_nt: TGCGCCAGCAGCCAAGATTCGCAGGGCTATGAGCAGTTCTTC
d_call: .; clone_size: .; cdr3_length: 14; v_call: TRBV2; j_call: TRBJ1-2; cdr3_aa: CASSEVMSIYGYTF; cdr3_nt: TGTGCCAGCAGTGAAGTCATGTCAATCTATGGCTACACCTTC
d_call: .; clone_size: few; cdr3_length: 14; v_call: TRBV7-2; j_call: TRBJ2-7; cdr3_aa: CASSLGTVQGEQYF; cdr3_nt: TGTGCCAGCAGCTTAGGGACAGTCCAAGGGGAGCAGTACTTC
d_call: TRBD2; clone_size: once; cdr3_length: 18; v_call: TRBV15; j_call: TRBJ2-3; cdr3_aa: CATSRVNRLAGGTDTQYF; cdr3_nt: TGTGCCACCAGCAGAGTTAACCGACTAGCGGGGGGAACAGATACGCAGTATTTT
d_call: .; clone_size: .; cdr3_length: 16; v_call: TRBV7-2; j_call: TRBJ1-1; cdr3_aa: CASSPVAPGVASEAFF; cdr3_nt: TGTGCCAGCAGCCCCGTGGCACCCGGGGTGGCCTCTGAAGCTTTCTTT
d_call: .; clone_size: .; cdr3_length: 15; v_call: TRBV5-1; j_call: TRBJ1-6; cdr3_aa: CASSWGDDSNSPLHF; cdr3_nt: TGCGCCAGCAGCTGGGGGGACGACAGTAATTCACCCCTCCACTTT
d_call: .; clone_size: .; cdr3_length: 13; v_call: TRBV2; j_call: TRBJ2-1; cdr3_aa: CASIRKTYNEQFF; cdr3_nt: TGTGCCAGCATCAGGAAAACCTACAATGAGCAGTTCTTC
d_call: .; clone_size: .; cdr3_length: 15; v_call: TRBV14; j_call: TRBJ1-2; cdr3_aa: CASSLSRGVSYGYTF; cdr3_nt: TGTGCCAGCAGCCTATCCAGGGGAGTGAGCTATGGCTACACCTTC
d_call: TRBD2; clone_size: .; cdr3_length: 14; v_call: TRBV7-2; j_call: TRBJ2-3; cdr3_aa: CASRAGESTDTQYF; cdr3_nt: TGTGCCAGCCGAGCGGGGGAGAGCACAGATACGCAGTATTTT
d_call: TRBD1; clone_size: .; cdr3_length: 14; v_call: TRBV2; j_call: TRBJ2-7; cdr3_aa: CASNLDRASYEQYF; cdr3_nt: TGTGCCAGCAACCTGGACAGGGCGTCCTACGAGCAGTACTTC
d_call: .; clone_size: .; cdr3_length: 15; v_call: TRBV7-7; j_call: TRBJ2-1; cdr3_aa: CASSLGQAPYNEQFF; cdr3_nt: TGTGCTAGCAGCTTAGGTCAGGCTCCTTACAATGAGCAGTTCTTC
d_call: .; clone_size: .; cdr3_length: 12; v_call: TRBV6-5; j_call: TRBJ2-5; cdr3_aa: CASSSVLKTQYF; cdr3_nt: TGTGCCAGCAGTTCCGTCTTAAAGACCCAGTACTTC
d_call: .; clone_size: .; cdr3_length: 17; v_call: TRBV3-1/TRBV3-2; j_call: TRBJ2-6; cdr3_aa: CASSPGSGPGGANVLTF; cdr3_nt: TGTGCCAGCAGCCCAGGGTCCGGTCCGGGTGGGGCCAACGTCCTGACTTTC
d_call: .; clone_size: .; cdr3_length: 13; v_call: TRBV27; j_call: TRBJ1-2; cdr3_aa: CASSLKQGHGYTF; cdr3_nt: TGTGCCAGCAGTTTAAAACAGGGTCATGGCTACACCTTC
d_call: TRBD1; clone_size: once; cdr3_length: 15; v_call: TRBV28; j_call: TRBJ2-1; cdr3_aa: CASSSGQRIYNEQFF; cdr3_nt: TGTGCCAGCAGCTCGGGACAGCGAATTTACAATGAGCAGTTCTTC
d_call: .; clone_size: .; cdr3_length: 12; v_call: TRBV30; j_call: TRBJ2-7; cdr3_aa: CAWNLQGNEQYF; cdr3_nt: TGTGCCTGGAATCTGCAGGGTAACGAGCAGTACTTC
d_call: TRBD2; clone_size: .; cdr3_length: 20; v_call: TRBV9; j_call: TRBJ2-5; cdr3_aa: CASSVSPDPLREGGQETQYF; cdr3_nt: TGTGCCAGCAGCGTATCCCCCGACCCCCTCAGGGAGGGAGGGCAAGAGACCCAGTACTTC
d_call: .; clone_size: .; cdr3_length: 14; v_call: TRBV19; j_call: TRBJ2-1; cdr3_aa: CASSLRGLYNEQFF; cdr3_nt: TGTGCCAGTAGTTTGCGGGGCCTCTACAATGAGCAGTTCTTC
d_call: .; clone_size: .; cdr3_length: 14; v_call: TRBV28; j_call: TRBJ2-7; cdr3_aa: CASSLWDGIYEQYF; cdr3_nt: TGTGCCAGCAGTTTATGGGACGGGATCTACGAGCAGTACTTC
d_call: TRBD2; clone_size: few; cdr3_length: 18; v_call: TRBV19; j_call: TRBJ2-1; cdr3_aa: CASSIKVTSGSSYNEQFF; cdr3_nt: TGTGCCAGTAGTATAAAAGTGACTAGCGGGAGCTCCTACAATGAGCAGTTCTTC
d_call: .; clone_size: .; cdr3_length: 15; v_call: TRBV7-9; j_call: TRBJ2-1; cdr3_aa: CAIPIQGEGYNEQFF; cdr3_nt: TGTGCCATCCCAATACAGGGGGAGGGCTACAATGAGCAGTTCTTC
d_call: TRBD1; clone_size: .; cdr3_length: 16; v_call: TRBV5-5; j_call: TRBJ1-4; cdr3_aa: CASSLSGTVGFEKLFF; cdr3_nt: TGTGCCAGCAGCTTGTCCGGGACAGTCGGATTTGAAAAACTGTTTTTT
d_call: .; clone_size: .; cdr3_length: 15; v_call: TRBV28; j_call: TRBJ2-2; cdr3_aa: CASRPPLANTGELFF; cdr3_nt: TGTGCCAGCAGGCCCCCGCTAGCGAACACCGGGGAGCTGTTTTTT
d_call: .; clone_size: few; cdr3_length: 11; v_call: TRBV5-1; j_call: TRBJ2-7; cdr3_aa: CASRGVYEQYF; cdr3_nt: TGCGCCAGCCGCGGCGTCTACGAGCAGTACTTC
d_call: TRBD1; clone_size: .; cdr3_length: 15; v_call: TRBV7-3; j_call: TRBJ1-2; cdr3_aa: CASSLGSGTAYGYTF; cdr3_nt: TGTGCCAGCAGCTTAGGCTCCGGGACAGCTTATGGCTACACCTTC
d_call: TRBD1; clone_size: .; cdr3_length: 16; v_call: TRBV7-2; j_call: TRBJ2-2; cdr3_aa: CASSLADRANTGELFF; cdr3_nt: TGTGCCAGCAGCTTAGCGGACAGGGCGAACACCGGGGAGCTGTTTTTT
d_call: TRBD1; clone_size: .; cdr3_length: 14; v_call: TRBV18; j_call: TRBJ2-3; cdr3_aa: CASSLDRAGDTQYF; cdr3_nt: TGTGCCAGCTCATTGGACAGGGCAGGTGATACGCAGTATTTT
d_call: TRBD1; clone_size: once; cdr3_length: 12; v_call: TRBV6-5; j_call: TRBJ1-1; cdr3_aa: CASVGGGSEAFF; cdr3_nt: TGTGCCAGCGTAGGAGGGGGCTCTGAAGCTTTCTTT
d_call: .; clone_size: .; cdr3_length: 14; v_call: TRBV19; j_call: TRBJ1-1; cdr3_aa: CASSMFLANTEAFF; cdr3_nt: TGTGCCAGTAGTATGTTTCTAGCGAACACTGAAGCTTTCTTT
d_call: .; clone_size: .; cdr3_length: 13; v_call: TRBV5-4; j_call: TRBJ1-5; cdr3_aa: CATLQDSNQPQHF; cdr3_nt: TGTGCCACACTACAGGATAGCAATCAGCCCCAGCATTTT
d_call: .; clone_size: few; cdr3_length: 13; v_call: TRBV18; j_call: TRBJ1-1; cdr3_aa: CASSAGQAAEAFF; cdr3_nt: TGTGCCAGCTCCGCCGGACAAGCTGCTGAAGCTTTCTTT